The TCR beta chain under discussion was sequenced for a study of cytomegalovirus exposure and HLA in healthy donors. Concerning this clone: Antigen specificity is unknown.

General observations from the study: Most sequenced TCRs were rare (though some public TCRs occurred in many donors). It was reported that the classifier diagnosed cytomegalovirus status with high specificity and sensitivity in both the original and validation cohorts. Investigators reported 150 to 200 TCR beta chains as tied to cytomegalovirus.

This CDR3 spans 16 amino acids. Germline V lookup: CDR1 SGHRS, CDR2 YFSETQ. V lost 4 bases, J lost 2 bases, and 5 bases stayed unmatched. TCRdb keeps only in-frame clones here, not all; method: immunoSEQ multiplex PCR. The sample has about 260,000 clones, 90% seen once. The clonotype was recovered from a woman aged 30 to 39 in good health and CMV-seronegative. The sample comprised PBMCs. The chain employs TRBV5-1 and TRBJ1-4; 10 nucleotides line up with TRBD1. The CDR3 loop is CASSRGTGATNEKLFF. Written as DNA, the CDR3 is TGCGCCAGCAGCCGGGGGACAGGGGCCACTAATGAAAAACTGTTTTTT.